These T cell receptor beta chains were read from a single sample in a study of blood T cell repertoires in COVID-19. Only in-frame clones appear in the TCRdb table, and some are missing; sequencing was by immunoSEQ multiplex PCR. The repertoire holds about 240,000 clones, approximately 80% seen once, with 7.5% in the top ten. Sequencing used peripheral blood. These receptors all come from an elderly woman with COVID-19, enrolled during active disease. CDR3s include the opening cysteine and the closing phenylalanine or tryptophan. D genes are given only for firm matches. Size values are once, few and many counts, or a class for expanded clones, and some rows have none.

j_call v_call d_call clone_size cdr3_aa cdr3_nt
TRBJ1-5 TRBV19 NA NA CASRPGSGGQPQHF TGTGCCAGTAGGCCAGGTTCGGGAGGCCAGCCCCAGCATTTT
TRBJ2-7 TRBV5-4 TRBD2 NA CASSLRGSRYEQYF TGTGCCAGCAGCTTGCGCGGGAGCAGATACGAGCAGTACTTC
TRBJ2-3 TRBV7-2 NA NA CASSPEGQSTDTQYF TGTGCCAGCAGCCCAGAAGGACAGAGCACAGATACGCAGTATTTT
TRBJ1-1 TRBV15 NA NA CATSRDWGQGNTEAFF TGTGCCACCAGCAGAGATTGGGGGCAGGGAAACACTGAAGCTTTCTTT
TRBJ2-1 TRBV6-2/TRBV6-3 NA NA CASRYVADPAYNEQFF TGTGCCAGCAGATACGTAGCGGACCCGGCCTACAATGAGCAGTTCTTC
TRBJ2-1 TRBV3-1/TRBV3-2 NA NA CASSQGSGEQFF TGTGCCAGCAGCCAAGGCAGCGGGGAGCAGTTCTTC
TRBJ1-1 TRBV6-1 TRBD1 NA CASRDRGVDTEAFF TGTGCCAGCAGGGACAGGGGTGTTGACACTGAAGCTTTCTTT
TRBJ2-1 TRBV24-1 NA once CATSRNTGPYNEQFF TGTGCCACCAGTAGGAATACAGGGCCCTACAATGAGCAGTTCTTC
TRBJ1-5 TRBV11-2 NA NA CASSLDHTGKGGNQPQHF TGTGCCAGCAGCTTAGATCACACAGGGAAGGGAGGCAATCAGCCCCAGCATTTT
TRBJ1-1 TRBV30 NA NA CAWSVGQGRTAEAFF TGTGCCTGGAGTGTAGGTCAGGGTAGAACGGCTGAAGCTTTCTTT
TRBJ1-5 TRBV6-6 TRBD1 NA CASSPTGVQPQHF TGTGCCAGCAGTCCGACAGGGGTTCAGCCCCAGCATTTT
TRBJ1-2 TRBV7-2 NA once CASSPLTGFTGYTF TGTGCCAGCAGCCCCCTAACAGGCTTTACTGGCTACACCTTC
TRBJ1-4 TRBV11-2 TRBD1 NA CASSPLRGVNEKLFF TGTGCCAGCAGCCCCCTCAGGGGGGTTAATGAAAAACTGTTTTTT
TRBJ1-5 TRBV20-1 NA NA CSASGGGQPQHF TGCAGTGCTAGTGGCGGGGGTCAGCCCCAGCATTTT
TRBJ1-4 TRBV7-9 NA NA CASSLAGGGEKLFF TGTGCCAGCAGCTTAGCCGGGGGTGGTGAAAAACTGTTTTTT
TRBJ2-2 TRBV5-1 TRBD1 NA CASTRQGVDGELFF TGCGCCAGCACAAGACAGGGGGTTGACGGGGAGCTGTTTTTT
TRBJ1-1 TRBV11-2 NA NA CASSPDRGTEAFF TGTGCCAGCAGCCCCGACCGGGGCACTGAAGCTTTCTTT
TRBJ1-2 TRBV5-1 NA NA CASSLGTRVYGYTF TGCGCCAGCAGCTTGGGTACGAGAGTCTATGGCTACACCTTC
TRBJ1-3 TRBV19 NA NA CASSRLGGGNTIYF TGTGCCAGTAGCCGACTAGGCGGCGGAAACACCATATATTTT
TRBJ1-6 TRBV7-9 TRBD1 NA CASSSPAVDRGLSPLHF TGTGCCAGCAGCTCCCCCGCCGTAGACAGGGGGCTTTCACCCCTCCACTTT
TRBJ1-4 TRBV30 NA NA CAASTRTPNEKLFF TGTGCCGCCTCAACCCGTACTCCTAATGAAAAACTGTTTTTT
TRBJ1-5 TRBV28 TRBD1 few CASSRDSINQPQHF TGTGCCAGCAGTCGGGACAGCATAAATCAGCCCCAGCATTTT
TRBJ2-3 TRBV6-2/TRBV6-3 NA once CASSRTSTDTQYF TGTGCCAGCAGCCGGACTAGCACAGATACGCAGTATTTT
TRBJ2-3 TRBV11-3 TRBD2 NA CASSYGLAIDTQYF TGTGCCAGCAGCTACGGACTAGCGATAGATACGCAGTATTTT
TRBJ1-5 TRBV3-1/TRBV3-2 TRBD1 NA CASSQGRQGGQPQHF TGTGCCAGCAGCCAAGGGAGACAGGGCGGTCAGCCCCAGCATTTT
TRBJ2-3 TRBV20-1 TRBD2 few CSASGGGESGAKSDTQYF TGCAGTGCTAGTGGGGGTGGGGAGAGCGGGGCTAAGTCAGATACGCAGTATTTT
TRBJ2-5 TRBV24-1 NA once CATSDPDSPQETQYF TGTGCCACCAGTGACCCGGACAGCCCCCAAGAGACCCAGTACTTC
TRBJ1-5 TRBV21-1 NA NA CASSKALYARGLGQPQHF TGTGCCAGCAGCAAAGCGCTTTATGCGAGGGGGCTCGGCCAGCCCCAGCATTTT
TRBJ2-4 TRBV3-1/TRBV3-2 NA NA CASSQGWRVDLAKNIQYF TGTGCCAGCAGCCAAGGGTGGCGGGTAGACCTAGCCAAAAACATTCAGTACTTC
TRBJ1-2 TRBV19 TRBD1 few CASSTGTVSNYGYTF TGTGCCAGTAGTACAGGGACAGTCTCTAACTATGGCTACACCTTC
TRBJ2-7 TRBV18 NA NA CASSPRGRSSYEQYF TGTGCCAGCTCACCACGCGGGCGGAGCTCCTACGAGCAGTACTTC
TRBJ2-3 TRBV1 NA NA CTSSQEVSGRGFPRGTDTQYF TGCACCAGCAGCCAAGAGGTCAGCGGGAGGGGCTTCCCGCGAGGCACAGATACGCAGTATTTT
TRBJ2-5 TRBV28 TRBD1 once CASSQARTGSKTQYF TGTGCCAGCAGTCAGGCCCGGACAGGGTCTAAGACCCAGTACTTC
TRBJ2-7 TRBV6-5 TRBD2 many CASSLAGHEQYF TGTGCCAGCAGTTTAGCGGGTCACGAGCAGTACTTC